The entry below gives a single T cell receptor beta chain sequence along with its context. Trimming removed 4 bases from V and 10 bases from J, with 20 bases in between. The length of the CDR3 is 16 residues. The germline V gene has CDR1 SEHNR and CDR2 FQNEAQ (reference sequence). TCRdb keeps only in-frame clones here, not all; method: immunoSEQ multiplex PCR. The table includes over 100,000 clones, more than 70% detected once. This sample stems from a study of T cell responses to AZD1222 COVID-19 vaccine. Overall study context: Second doses that came at about 4 or about 12 weeks were put together.

Sequencing used peripheral blood, obtained on day 0 of AZD1222 vaccination. V usage is TRBV7-9 and J usage is TRBJ1-6; D may be TRBD1 (5 bases). The origin of this receptor is an adult in good health. The CDR3 protein is CASSSRGREGSSPLHF. CDR3 in DNA: TGTGCCAGCAGCTCCCGGGGGAGGGAGGGGAGCTCACCCCTCCACTTT.